The 13 T cell receptor beta chains below all came from one sample that was sequenced in a study of blood T cell repertoires in COVID-19. Measured with immunoSEQ multiplex PCR; TCRdb has only the in-frame clones, and not every one. The table shows 150,000 to 200,000 clones, with 82% occurring only once. The sequencing input was PBMCs or T cells enriched from blood (not recorded which). These receptors all stem from a woman aged 60-70 years with acute COVID-19.

The CDR3 bases are TGTGCCAGCAGCCCGAGTACCGGGACAGGGAAGGGCTACACCTTC. Residues: CASSPSTGTGKGYTF. The rearrangement uses TRBV7-2 and TRBJ1-2; TRBD1 matches 9 bases. V lost 5 bases to trimming and J lost 8 bases; unmatched junction nucleotides: 12. The germline gives CDR1 SGHTA, CDR2 FQGNSA. The CDR3 extends over 15 amino acids.

This rearrangement joins TRBV4-3 to TRBJ2-1; no firm D call. Deletions cut 0 bases from V and 0 bases from J, with 6 bases between. The CDR3 runs to 15 residues. The V gene's germline CDR1 is LGHNA and CDR2 YSLEER. CDR3 protein: CASSQDISSYNEQFF. CDR3 DNA: TGCGCCAGCAGCCAAGATATTTCCTCCTACAATGAGCAGTTCTTC.

This chain uses TRBV7-2 with TRBJ2-2, with 15 nucleotides matching TRBD2. Germline CDR1 and CDR2: SGHTA and FQGNSA. The CDR3 has 17 residues. After removal of 4 bases from V and 5 bases from J, the junction contained 5 bases not matched to a gene. The CDR3 loop is CASSSGTSGRSTGELFF. The CDR3 DNA follows: TGTGCCAGCAGCTCCGGGACTAGCGGGAGGAGTACCGGGGAGCTGTTTTTT.

The chain couples TRBV6-5 to TRBJ2-7; the D gene is possibly TRBD1 (6 bases). Germline loops: CDR1 MNHEY, CDR2 SVGAGI. This CDR3 comprises 15 residues. The germline V and J ends were trimmed by 5 bases and 2 bases, with 16 bases remaining between them. The CDR3 DNA is TGTGCCAGCAGTAAAAGGGGGAGTTCGACCTACGAGCAGTACTTC. This encodes CASSKRGSSTYEQYF.

In this sample, this clone turned up once. This sequence joins TRBV7-2 and TRBJ2-7; D is possibly TRBD1 (6 bases). V lost 1 base and J 1 base, leaving 11 bases between the germline ends. CDR1 and CDR2 from the germline V gene are SGHTA and FQGNSA. This CDR3 has 15 amino acids. The CDR3 DNA sequence: TGTGCCAGCAGCTTAGAGGCAGGGGAATCCTACGAGCAGTACTTC. Translation: CASSLEAGESYEQYF.

The chain is built from TRBV6-1 and TRBJ2-7, with D possibly being TRBD1 (5 bases). Trimming removed 3 bases from V and 3 bases from J, with 15 bases in between. The germline gives CDR1 MNHNS, CDR2 SASEGT. The CDR3 is 15 amino acids. CDR3 amino acids: CASSDKGADFYEQYF. The CDR3 DNA sequence: TGTGCCAGCAGTGACAAAGGGGCTGATTTCTACGAGCAGTACTTC.

Written as DNA, the CDR3 is TGTGCCAGCAGCTTACAGCCCGAGGTCACCGGGGAGCTGTTTTTT. This encodes CASSLQPEVTGELFF. V gene TRBV7-6 combines with J gene TRBJ2-2; no definite D call. This CDR3 comprises 15 residues. With 2 bases removed from V and 4 bases from J, the gap between germline ends came to 11 bases. Germline lookup yields CDR1 SGHVS and CDR2 FNYEAQ.

The chain links TRBV10-1 to TRBJ1-1; maybe TRBD1 (6 bases). Germline CDR1 is WNHNN and CDR2 is SYGVQD (reference sequence). CDR3 length equals 19 residues. Trimming removed 4 bases from V and 0 bases from J, with 24 bases in between. The CDR3 sequence: CASSVLSQDSGIMNTEAFF. CDR3 DNA: TGCGCCAGCAGTGTCCTATCCCAGGACAGCGGAATTATGAACACTGAAGCTTTCTTT.

The gene calls are TRBV29-1 and TRBJ2-1; no definite D call. The CDR3 has 12 residues. Germline CDR1 SQVTM, CDR2 ANQGSEA. The V end lost 4 bases, the J end lost 2 bases, and 6 bases lay between the germline ends. The CDR3 loop reads CSVGGTYNEQFF. CDR3 nucleotides: TGCAGCGTTGGCGGCACCTACAATGAGCAGTTCTTC.

The chain carries TRBV19 and TRBJ1-3, with unresolved D. Germline V gives CDR1 LNHDA, CDR2 SQIVND (reference sequence). V was pared by 3 bases and J by 0 bases, with 6 bases between. This CDR3 is built from 14 residues. The CDR3 DNA is TGTGCCAGTAGTATCGTCAGCTCTGGAAACACCATATATTTT. Amino acid sequence: CASSIVSSGNTIYF. The whole variable domain, remainder taken from reference TRBV19 and TRBJ1-3, is DGGITQSPKYLFRKEGQNVTLSCEQNLNHDAMYWYRQDPGQGLRLIYYSQIVNDFQKGDIAEGYSVSREKKESFPLTVTSAQKNPTAFYLCASSIVSSGNTIYFGEGSWLTVV.

J is TRBJ1-4 and V is TRBV5-4; 7 bases are a match to TRBD1. With 2 bases clipped from V and 4 bases from J, the junction kept 2 bases outside the gene matches. The CDR3 consists of 14 residues. CDR1 SGHNT and CDR2 YYREEE come from the germline V gene (reference sequence). CDR3 region: CASSFRDSNEKLFF. The CDR3 DNA sequence: TGTGCCAGCAGCTTCCGGGACAGTAATGAAAAACTGTTTTTT.

The rearrangement links TRBV7-2 to TRBJ2-5, with a weak D call TRBD1 (5 bases). The ends were cut back, 5 bases at V and 0 bases at J, with 13 bases in the middle. This CDR3 has 15 residues. CDR1 and CDR2 from the germline V gene are SGHTA and FQGNSA. The CDR3 loop is CASSPRTMYQETQYF. The CDR3 nucleotides are TGTGCCAGCAGCCCCAGGACAATGTACCAAGAGACCCAGTACTTC.

The chain links TRBV5-6 to TRBJ2-3, with TRBD2 identical over 8 bases. Germline V gives CDR1 SGHDT, CDR2 YYEEEE. Losses at the gene ends were 6 bases for V and 1 base for J; bases not matched to a gene: 4. This CDR3 region has 14 residues. CDR3 nucleotide sequence: TGTGCCAGCACCCGGCGGGGGGGCACAGATACGCAGTATTTT. It codes for CASTRRGGTDTQYF.